This is a list of T cell receptor beta chains from one sample in a study of T cells in localized non-small cell lung cancer. Sequencing used immunoSEQ multiplex PCR; TCRdb keeps in-frame clones, though not all of them. Of about 40,000 clones in the sample, approximately 84% are singletons; the top ten hold around 6.4%. Here the sequenced sample was peripheral blood, taken before any cancer treatment. Receptor source: a man aged 40 to 70 with stage I lung adenocarcinoma. CDR3s include the opening cysteine and the closing phenylalanine or tryptophan. The D gene is left open where the match is weak. The listing skips clone size in some rows; elsewhere it reads once, few, many or a size class.

clone_size: .; d_call: TRBD1; j_call: TRBJ1-3; cdr3_length: 16; v_call: TRBV27; cdr3_nt: TGTGCCAGCCGTACTGGGGACAGCAGCTCTGGAAACACCATATATTTT; cdr3_aa: CASRTGDSSSGNTIYF
clone_size: .; d_call: TRBD2; j_call: TRBJ2-2; cdr3_length: 12; v_call: TRBV19; cdr3_nt: TGTGCCAGTAAAGCGGGACCCGGGGAGCTGTTTTTT; cdr3_aa: CASKAGPGELFF
clone_size: .; d_call: TRBD1; j_call: TRBJ1-5; cdr3_length: 20; v_call: TRBV19; cdr3_nt: TGTGCCAGTAGTATGATGGACGGGACAGCGAAATATTATAGCAATCAGCCCCAGCATTTT; cdr3_aa: CASSMMDGTAKYYSNQPQHF
clone_size: .; d_call: .; j_call: TRBJ2-2; cdr3_length: 15; v_call: TRBV7-7; cdr3_nt: TGTGCTAGCAGCCCCACTCCAGAGAACACCGGGGAGCTGTTTTTT; cdr3_aa: CASSPTPENTGELFF
clone_size: .; d_call: TRBD2; j_call: TRBJ2-7; cdr3_length: 17; v_call: TRBV4-2; cdr3_nt: TGTGCCAGCAGCCAAGAGGGGACTAGCGGGAGTTCCTACGAGCAGTACTTC; cdr3_aa: CASSQEGTSGSSYEQYF
clone_size: .; d_call: TRBD2; j_call: TRBJ2-7; cdr3_length: 12; v_call: TRBV27; cdr3_nt: TGTGCCAGCAGTTTATCGGGACTAGAGCAGTACTTC; cdr3_aa: CASSLSGLEQYF
clone_size: once; d_call: .; j_call: TRBJ2-7; cdr3_length: 12; v_call: TRBV9; cdr3_nt: TGTGCCAGCAGCCCTGACTCCTACGAGCAGTACTTC; cdr3_aa: CASSPDSYEQYF
clone_size: .; d_call: .; j_call: TRBJ2-7; cdr3_length: 15; v_call: TRBV4-2; cdr3_nt: TGTGCCAGCAGCCCCGGGGTAGCGGCGACCTACGAGCAGTACTTC; cdr3_aa: CASSPGVAATYEQYF
clone_size: .; d_call: .; j_call: TRBJ1-4; cdr3_length: 15; v_call: TRBV7-2; cdr3_nt: TGTGCCAGCAGCTTAACAGGGCCAACTAATGAAAAACTGTTTTTT; cdr3_aa: CASSLTGPTNEKLFF
clone_size: .; d_call: .; j_call: TRBJ2-1; cdr3_length: 13; v_call: TRBV25-1; cdr3_nt: TGTGCCAGCAAGGGGGAGGTCTACAATGAGCAGTTCTTC; cdr3_aa: CASKGEVYNEQFF
clone_size: .; d_call: .; j_call: TRBJ1-2; cdr3_length: 15; v_call: TRBV9; cdr3_nt: TGTGCCAGCAGCGCGTCATTCGGGGAGAGCGACGGCTACACCTTC; cdr3_aa: CASSASFGESDGYTF
clone_size: .; d_call: .; j_call: TRBJ2-3; cdr3_length: 15; v_call: TRBV15; cdr3_nt: TGTGCCACCAGTTACCTAGCGACTAGCACAGATACGCAGTATTTT; cdr3_aa: CATSYLATSTDTQYF
clone_size: .; d_call: .; j_call: TRBJ1-2; cdr3_length: 16; v_call: TRBV27; cdr3_nt: TGTGCCAGCAGCCGCCTGGGCGAAATTAACAACTATGGCTACACCTTC; cdr3_aa: CASSRLGEINNYGYTF
clone_size: .; d_call: TRBD2; j_call: TRBJ2-3; cdr3_length: 16; v_call: TRBV5-4; cdr3_nt: TGTGCCAGCAGCTTGGCGTTTAGCGGGAGTGCGGGTACGCAGTATTTT; cdr3_aa: CASSLAFSGSAGTQYF
clone_size: once; d_call: TRBD1; j_call: TRBJ1-2; cdr3_length: 13; v_call: TRBV6-5; cdr3_nt: TGTGCCAGCAGTTACCGACAGGGGTATGGCTACACCTTC; cdr3_aa: CASSYRQGYGYTF
clone_size: .; d_call: TRBD2; j_call: TRBJ2-5; cdr3_length: 18; v_call: TRBV7-6; cdr3_nt: TGTGCCAGCAGCTTAGCGAGAGGCCTAGCGGGAGTGTGGGAGACCCAGTACTTC; cdr3_aa: CASSLARGLAGVWETQYF
clone_size: .; d_call: .; j_call: TRBJ2-1; cdr3_length: 17; v_call: TRBV7-9; cdr3_nt: TGTGCCAGCAGCCCGCCCCCCCGAACCCTCTCCTACAATGAGCAGTTCTTC; cdr3_aa: CASSPPPRTLSYNEQFF
clone_size: .; d_call: TRBD2; j_call: TRBJ2-1; cdr3_length: 12; v_call: TRBV10-3; cdr3_nt: TGTGCCATCACCGGGACTAGAGGGGAGCAGTTCTTC; cdr3_aa: CAITGTRGEQFF
clone_size: .; d_call: TRBD2; j_call: TRBJ2-1; cdr3_length: 19; v_call: TRBV4-3; cdr3_nt: TGCGCCAGCAGCCAAGATTTAACGATTGGCGGACTAGCGGACATTGAGCAGTTCTTC; cdr3_aa: CASSQDLTIGGLADIEQFF
clone_size: few; d_call: .; j_call: TRBJ2-7; cdr3_length: 11; v_call: TRBV28; cdr3_nt: TGTGCCAGCAGTTTGGAGAACGAGCAGTACTTC; cdr3_aa: CASSLENEQYF
clone_size: .; d_call: .; j_call: TRBJ2-5; cdr3_length: 14; v_call: TRBV7-9; cdr3_nt: TGTGCCAGCAGCTTAGGAGGTACCAAAGAGACCCAGTACTTC; cdr3_aa: CASSLGGTKETQYF
clone_size: .; d_call: .; j_call: TRBJ1-4; cdr3_length: 13; v_call: TRBV30; cdr3_nt: TGTGCCTGGAGCTGGGGAGGTAATGAAAAACTGTTTTTT; cdr3_aa: CAWSWGGNEKLFF
clone_size: .; d_call: TRBD2; j_call: TRBJ2-1; cdr3_length: 14; v_call: TRBV5-1; cdr3_nt: TGCGCCAGCAGCACCGGGACTACTTACACAGAGCAGTTCTTC; cdr3_aa: CASSTGTTYTEQFF
clone_size: .; d_call: .; j_call: TRBJ2-5; cdr3_length: 16; v_call: TRBV14; cdr3_nt: TGTGCCAGCAGCCAAGATCGCAGGTCGGCGGGGGAGACCCAGTACTTC; cdr3_aa: CASSQDRRSAGETQYF
clone_size: .; d_call: TRBD1; j_call: TRBJ2-1; cdr3_length: 15; v_call: TRBV9; cdr3_nt: TGTGCCAGCAGCGTAGCCCGACAGGGCTACAATGAGCAGTTCTTC; cdr3_aa: CASSVARQGYNEQFF
clone_size: .; d_call: TRBD2; j_call: TRBJ2-5; cdr3_length: 16; v_call: TRBV9; cdr3_nt: TGTGCCAGCAGCGGACTAGCGGGAGGGCCTGCGGAGACCCAGTACTTC; cdr3_aa: CASSGLAGGPAETQYF
clone_size: .; d_call: TRBD2; j_call: TRBJ2-7; cdr3_length: 14; v_call: TRBV7-2; cdr3_nt: TGTGCCAGCAGCTATGGGGCTAGCGGGTACGAGCAGTACTTC; cdr3_aa: CASSYGASGYEQYF
clone_size: .; d_call: .; j_call: TRBJ2-7; cdr3_length: 13; v_call: TRBV7-9; cdr3_nt: TGTGCCAGCAGCTCGGGACGGAACTACGAGCAGTACTTC; cdr3_aa: CASSSGRNYEQYF
clone_size: .; d_call: .; j_call: TRBJ2-5; cdr3_length: 15; v_call: TRBV9; cdr3_nt: TGTGCCAGCAGCGTAGGAGGCCCGGCTCGGGAGACCCAGTACTTC; cdr3_aa: CASSVGGPARETQYF
clone_size: .; d_call: .; j_call: TRBJ2-1; cdr3_length: 15; v_call: TRBV5-4; cdr3_nt: TGTGCCAGCAGCTTGGATAGGGACCCCTACAATGAGCAGTTCTTC; cdr3_aa: CASSLDRDPYNEQFF
clone_size: once; d_call: .; j_call: TRBJ2-7; cdr3_length: 12; v_call: TRBV19; cdr3_nt: TGTGCCAGTAGTATGGGGGCAGGCGAGCAGTACTTC; cdr3_aa: CASSMGAGEQYF
clone_size: .; d_call: .; j_call: TRBJ1-2; cdr3_length: 15; v_call: TRBV6-1; cdr3_nt: TGTGCCAGCAGTGCTAAGAGCGGCGGATTCTATGGCTACACCTTC; cdr3_aa: CASSAKSGGFYGYTF
clone_size: .; d_call: .; j_call: TRBJ1-3; cdr3_length: 18; v_call: TRBV11-1; cdr3_nt: TGTGCCAGCAGCTTAAGACCCGACTCGGCGTTCTCTGGAAACACCATATATTTT; cdr3_aa: CASSLRPDSAFSGNTIYF
clone_size: .; d_call: TRBD1; j_call: TRBJ2-7; cdr3_length: 13; v_call: TRBV4-3; cdr3_nt: TGCGCCAGCAGCCAGCGGACAGGAATCGAGCAGTACTTC; cdr3_aa: CASSQRTGIEQYF
clone_size: once; d_call: .; j_call: TRBJ2-7; cdr3_length: 11; v_call: TRBV7-2; cdr3_nt: TGTGCCAGCAGTTCCTTTTACGAGCAGTACTTC; cdr3_aa: CASSSFYEQYF
clone_size: .; d_call: TRBD2; j_call: TRBJ2-7; cdr3_length: 14; v_call: TRBV29-1; cdr3_nt: TGCAGCGTGTGGGATAGCGGGAGCTCCTACGAGCAGTACTTC; cdr3_aa: CSVWDSGSSYEQYF
clone_size: .; d_call: .; j_call: TRBJ2-5; cdr3_length: 12; v_call: TRBV29-1; cdr3_nt: TGCAGCGTTCACAGGTACCAAGAGACCCAGTACTTC; cdr3_aa: CSVHRYQETQYF
clone_size: .; d_call: .; j_call: TRBJ1-5; cdr3_length: 11; v_call: TRBV28; cdr3_nt: TGTGCCAGCAGTTCACAACGGGGGAAGCATTTT; cdr3_aa: CASSSQRGKHF
clone_size: .; d_call: .; j_call: TRBJ1-1; cdr3_length: 14; v_call: TRBV7-2; cdr3_nt: TGTGCCAGCAGCCCGGTCACGAGGGGCACTGAAGCTTTCTTT; cdr3_aa: CASSPVTRGTEAFF
clone_size: .; d_call: TRBD2; j_call: TRBJ2-1; cdr3_length: 14; v_call: TRBV27; cdr3_nt: TGTGCCAGCAGTGTGGGACTAGGGGACAATGAGCAGTTCTTC; cdr3_aa: CASSVGLGDNEQFF
clone_size: .; d_call: .; j_call: TRBJ1-5; cdr3_length: 13; v_call: TRBV15; cdr3_nt: TGTGCCACCAGCAGGGGAGTCGGGCAGCCCCAGCATTTT; cdr3_aa: CATSRGVGQPQHF
clone_size: .; d_call: .; j_call: TRBJ1-1; cdr3_length: 14; v_call: TRBV4-3; cdr3_nt: TGCGCCAGCAGCCAAGATGCGGCCTCCAATGAAGCTTTCTTT; cdr3_aa: CASSQDAASNEAFF
clone_size: .; d_call: .; j_call: TRBJ1-5; cdr3_length: 16; v_call: TRBV27; cdr3_nt: TGTGCCAGCAGTCCTACCCAAGACAGGAGAAATCAGCCCCAGCATTTT; cdr3_aa: CASSPTQDRRNQPQHF
clone_size: .; d_call: TRBD2; j_call: TRBJ2-5; cdr3_length: 15; v_call: TRBV27; cdr3_nt: TGTGCCAGCAGTTATAGCGGGAGGGCCGGGGAGACCCAGTACTTC; cdr3_aa: CASSYSGRAGETQYF
clone_size: .; d_call: .; j_call: TRBJ2-3; cdr3_length: 12; v_call: TRBV15; cdr3_nt: TGTGCCACCAGCAGAGACACAGATACGCAGTATTTT; cdr3_aa: CATSRDTDTQYF
clone_size: .; d_call: .; j_call: TRBJ2-3; cdr3_length: 14; v_call: TRBV5-1; cdr3_nt: TGCGCCAACAGCTTGGGTGGTAGCACAGATACGCAGTATTTT; cdr3_aa: CANSLGGSTDTQYF
clone_size: .; d_call: TRBD1; j_call: TRBJ2-5; cdr3_length: 15; v_call: TRBV14; cdr3_nt: TGTGCCAGCAGCCGCAGGACAGGGGGGTTGGAGACCCAGTACTTC; cdr3_aa: CASSRRTGGLETQYF
clone_size: .; d_call: .; j_call: TRBJ2-7; cdr3_length: 12; v_call: TRBV11-2; cdr3_nt: TGTGCCAGCAGATCAGGGGGGCGCGAGCAGTACTTC; cdr3_aa: CASRSGGREQYF
clone_size: .; d_call: TRBD2; j_call: TRBJ2-5; cdr3_length: 15; v_call: TRBV30; cdr3_nt: TGTGCCTGGAGTCCGGGACTAGCGGTTCAAGAGACCCAGTACTTC; cdr3_aa: CAWSPGLAVQETQYF
clone_size: once; d_call: .; j_call: TRBJ2-1; cdr3_length: 15; v_call: TRBV15; cdr3_nt: TGTGCTACCGGAAATGGGGTGTCAAACTACAATGAGCAGTTCTTC; cdr3_aa: CATGNGVSNYNEQFF
clone_size: .; d_call: .; j_call: TRBJ1-3; cdr3_length: 13; v_call: TRBV29-1; cdr3_nt: TGCAGCGTCCTTACTAGGCCTGGAAACACCATATATTTT; cdr3_aa: CSVLTRPGNTIYF
clone_size: once; d_call: .; j_call: TRBJ2-1; cdr3_length: 17; v_call: TRBV5-4; cdr3_nt: TGTGCCAGCAGCTTGGGGCGCCCCAAAAGCTCCTACAATGAGCAGTTCTTC; cdr3_aa: CASSLGRPKSSYNEQFF
clone_size: .; d_call: .; j_call: TRBJ2-2; cdr3_length: 13; v_call: TRBV27; cdr3_nt: TGTGCCAGCAGTCCTCGGGGGCCCGGGGAGCTGTTTTTT; cdr3_aa: CASSPRGPGELFF
clone_size: .; d_call: .; j_call: TRBJ2-3; cdr3_length: 13; v_call: TRBV7-9; cdr3_nt: TGTGCCAGCAGGAGAGAGTACACAGATACGCAGTATTTT; cdr3_aa: CASRREYTDTQYF
clone_size: .; d_call: .; j_call: TRBJ2-1; cdr3_length: 14; v_call: TRBV18; cdr3_nt: TGTGCCAGCGCCAGTGGGGTAACCTACAATGAGCAGTTCTTC; cdr3_aa: CASASGVTYNEQFF
clone_size: .; d_call: TRBD2; j_call: TRBJ2-1; cdr3_length: 15; v_call: TRBV2; cdr3_nt: TGTGCCAGCAGTCGTCCTAGCGGGAGTAGGAATGAGCAGTTCTTC; cdr3_aa: CASSRPSGSRNEQFF
clone_size: .; d_call: .; j_call: TRBJ2-7; cdr3_length: 14; v_call: TRBV6-1; cdr3_nt: TGTGCCAGCAGCAGGACACCCCCTGTGGACGAGCAGTACTTC; cdr3_aa: CASSRTPPVDEQYF
clone_size: .; d_call: TRBD2; j_call: TRBJ2-6; cdr3_length: 17; v_call: TRBV2; cdr3_nt: TGTGCCAGCAGAACCGGACTAGCGCCTTCTGGGGCCAACGTCCTGACTTTC; cdr3_aa: CASRTGLAPSGANVLTF